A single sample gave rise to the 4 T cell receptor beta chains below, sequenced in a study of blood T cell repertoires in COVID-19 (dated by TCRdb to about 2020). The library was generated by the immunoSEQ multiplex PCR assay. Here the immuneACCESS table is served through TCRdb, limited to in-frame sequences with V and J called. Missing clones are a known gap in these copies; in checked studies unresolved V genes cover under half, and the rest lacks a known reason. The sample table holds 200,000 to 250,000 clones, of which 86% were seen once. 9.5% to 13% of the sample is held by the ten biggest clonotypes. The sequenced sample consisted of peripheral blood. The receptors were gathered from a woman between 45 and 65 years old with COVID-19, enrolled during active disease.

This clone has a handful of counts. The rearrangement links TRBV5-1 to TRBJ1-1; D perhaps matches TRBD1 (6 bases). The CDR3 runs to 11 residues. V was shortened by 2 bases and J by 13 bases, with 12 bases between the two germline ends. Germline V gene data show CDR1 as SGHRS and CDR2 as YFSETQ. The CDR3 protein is CASSFGGRDFF. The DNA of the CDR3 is TGCGCCAGCAGCTTCGGGGGGCGGGATTTCTTT. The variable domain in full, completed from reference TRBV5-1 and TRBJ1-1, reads KAGVTQTPRYLIKTRGQQVTLSCSPISGHRSVSWYQQTPGQGLQFLFEYFSETQRNKGNFPGRFSGRQFSNSRSEMNVSTLELGDSALYLCASSFGGRDFFGQGTRLTVV.

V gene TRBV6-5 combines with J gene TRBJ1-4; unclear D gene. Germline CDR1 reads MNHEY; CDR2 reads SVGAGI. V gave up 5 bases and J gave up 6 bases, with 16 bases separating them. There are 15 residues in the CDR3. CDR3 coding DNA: TGTGCCAGCAGTCTCAGCCCAGCCCGGGATGAAAAACTGTTTTTT. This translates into CASSLSPARDEKLFF.

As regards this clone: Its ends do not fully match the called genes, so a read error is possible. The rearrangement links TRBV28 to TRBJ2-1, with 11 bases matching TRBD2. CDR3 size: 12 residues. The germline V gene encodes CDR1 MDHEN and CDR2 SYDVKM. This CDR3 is CVSGGAYNEQFF. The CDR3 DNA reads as TGCGTTAGCGGGGGGGCCTACAATGAGCAGTTCTTC.

DNA of the CDR3: TGTGCCAGCTCCGGGGGGGGCGAGCAGTACGTC. Translating it yields CASSGGGEQYV. The rearrangement uses TRBV11-1 and TRBJ2-7, with 8 nucleotides matching TRBD2. The CDR3 length is 11 residues. V lost 8 bases, J lost 6 bases, and 3 bases stayed unmatched. The germline V gene encodes CDR1 SGHAT and CDR2 FQDESV (reference sequence).